This T cell receptor beta chain was profiled in a study of blood T cells in healthy people across ages. A sample-barcoded 5' primer and a J-beta primer mix were used in a second PCR of roughly 6 to 11 cycles. A single record per CDR3 protein comes from TCRdb applying MiXCR to the 5' RACE reads. The table lists over a million distinct CDR3 sequences, around 45% of them singletons. V lost 5 bases, J lost 7 bases, and 15 bases lay in between. Germline CDR1 and CDR2: KGHSH and LQKENI. This CDR3 comprises 13 residues. The sample taken for sequencing was blood. The genes are TRBV18 and TRBJ2-7; the D gene could be TRBD1 or TRBD2 (7 bases each). The receptor was derived from a woman in her sixties or seventies in good health. The CDR3 sequence: CASSSTRGGEQYF. In DNA, the CDR3 is TGTGCCAGCTCATCAACCAGGGGGGGTGAGCAGTACTTC.